The source of this T cell receptor beta chain is a study of neurological immune-mediated disorders. Deletions cut 6 bases from V and 1 base from J, with 8 bases between. This CDR3 has 12 amino acids. Germline lookup yields CDR1 DFQATT and CDR2 SNEGSKA (reference sequence). TCRdb ran MiXCR on the 5' RACE reads and lists one entry per CDR3 protein. The data hold 100,000 to 150,000 distinct CDR3 sequences, with 3% to 3.5% observed a single time. The sequence was collected from a young woman with multiple sclerosis. The chain combines TRBV20-1 with TRBJ2-3; D is undetermined. Sequenced: PBMCs. The DNA of the CDR3 is TGCAGTGCCCCAAGCGGCACAGATACGCAGTATTTT. Translating gives CSAPSGTDTQYF.